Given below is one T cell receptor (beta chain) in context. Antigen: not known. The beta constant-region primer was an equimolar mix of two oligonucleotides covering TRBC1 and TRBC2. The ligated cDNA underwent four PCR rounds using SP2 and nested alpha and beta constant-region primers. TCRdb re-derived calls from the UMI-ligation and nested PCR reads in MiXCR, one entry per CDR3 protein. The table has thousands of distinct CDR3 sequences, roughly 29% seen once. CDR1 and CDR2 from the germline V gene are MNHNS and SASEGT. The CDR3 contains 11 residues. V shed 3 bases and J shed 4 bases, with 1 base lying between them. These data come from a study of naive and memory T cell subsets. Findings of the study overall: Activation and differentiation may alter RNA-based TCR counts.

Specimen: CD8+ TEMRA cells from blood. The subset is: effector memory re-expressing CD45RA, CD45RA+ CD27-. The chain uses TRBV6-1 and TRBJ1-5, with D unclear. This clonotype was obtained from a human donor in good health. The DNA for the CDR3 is TGTGCCAGCAGTGAGAATCAGCCCCAGCATTTT. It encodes CASSENQPQHF.